The rows below give T cell receptor beta chains drawn from one sample of a study of PD-1 blockade in classical Hodgkin lymphoma. Measured with immunoSEQ multiplex PCR; TCRdb has only the in-frame clones, and not every one. The sample carries 25,000 or so clones, around 83% recorded once. The source was CD4+ T cells from blood, collected before the fourth cycle of nivolumab. The receptors were sampled from a human donor with classical Hodgkin lymphoma. The CDR3 runs from the conserved cysteine through the conserved F or W. A D gene is named only where the DNA matches it firmly. Clone size is stated in some rows and not others, as once, few, many or a class when expanded.

v_gene,j_gene,abundance,d_gene,CDR3aa,CDR3nt
TRBV11-2,TRBJ2-1,NA,NA,CASSLGRSNEQFF,TGTGCCAGCAGCTTAGGTAGGTCTAATGAGCAGTTCTTC
TRBV5-5,TRBJ2-3,NA,TRBD2,CASSRGLAAQDTQYF,TGTGCCAGCAGCCGGGGACTAGCAGCCCAAGATACGCAGTATTTT
TRBV18,TRBJ1-5,NA,NA,CASSPGRRGNQPQHF,TGTGCCAGCTCACCAGGGCGACGGGGGAATCAGCCCCAGCATTTT
TRBV28,TRBJ1-5,NA,TRBD1,CASSSARQGWMRNQPQHF,TGTGCCAGCAGTTCCGCCCGACAGGGTTGGATGCGCAATCAGCCCCAGCATTTT
TRBV10-2,TRBJ2-7,NA,NA,CASSPKSGPPGEQYF,TGCGCCAGCAGTCCAAAATCCGGGCCGCCGGGAGAGCAGTACTTC
TRBV28,TRBJ2-3,NA,NA,CASSPHGGVSSTDTQYF,TGTGCCAGCAGCCCTCACGGCGGGGTTTCTAGCACAGATACGCAGTATTTT
TRBV19,TRBJ2-2,few,NA,CASLRVTGELFF,TGTGCCAGCCTTCGGGTCACCGGGGAGCTGTTTTTT
TRBV28,TRBJ1-5,few,NA,CASSFPPDSGYQPQHF,TGTGCCAGCAGTTTCCCTCCCGACAGCGGCTATCAGCCCCAGCATTTT
TRBV15,TRBJ1-2,once,NA,CATSTPRDTYGYTF,TGTGCCACCAGCACACCGCGCGACACGTATGGCTACACCTTC
TRBV18,TRBJ2-1,NA,NA,CASSPLGAGSSYNEQFF,TGTGCCAGCTCACCCCTTGGGGCGGGGAGCTCCTACAATGAGCAGTTCTTC
TRBV18,TRBJ1-1,NA,NA,CASSWGLDTEAFF,TGTGCCAGCTCATGGGGTTTGGACACTGAAGCTTTCTTT
TRBV9,TRBJ1-2,NA,TRBD1,CASSVGGGTNNYGYTF,TGTGCCAGCAGCGTAGGAGGGGGCACCAATAACTATGGCTACACCTTC
TRBV6-5,TRBJ2-1,NA,TRBD2,CASTAGLATDEQFF,TGTGCCAGCACCGCGGGACTAGCAACAGATGAGCAGTTCTTC
TRBV27,TRBJ1-3,few,NA,CASSRTAGNTIYF,TGTGCCAGCAGCCGGACAGCTGGAAACACCATATATTTT
TRBV5-6,TRBJ2-7,NA,TRBD1,CASSLGPRPTGGGEQYF,TGTGCCAGCAGCCTGGGGCCCCGGCCGACAGGGGGCGGCGAGCAGTACTTC
TRBV7-2,TRBJ2-1,NA,TRBD2,CATLAGGRNEQFF,TGTGCCACACTAGCGGGAGGGCGAAATGAGCAGTTCTTC
TRBV4-2,TRBJ2-3,NA,NA,CASSSNRGTDTDTQYF,TGTGCCAGCAGCAGCAACCGCGGGACTGACACAGATACGCAGTATTTT
TRBV19,TRBJ1-1,NA,TRBD1,CASSRQGAMGTEAFF,TGTGCCAGTAGTAGGCAGGGGGCGATGGGCACTGAAGCTTTCTTT
TRBV28,TRBJ2-7,NA,NA,CASSLRRGYEQYF,TGTGCCAGCAGCCTACGTAGGGGTTACGAGCAGTACTTC
TRBV29-1,TRBJ1-1,NA,NA,CSVGEGNTEAFF,TGCAGCGTAGGGGAAGGGAACACTGAAGCTTTCTTT
TRBV5-1,TRBJ2-7,NA,NA,CASSLLLFKPAYEQYF,TGCGCCAGCAGCTTGCTCCTTTTTAAACCGGCTTACGAGCAGTACTTC
TRBV30,TRBJ1-5,few,NA,CAGARGGNQPQHF,TGTGCCGGGGCCCGAGGAGGCAATCAGCCCCAGCATTTT
TRBV5-4,TRBJ1-4,NA,NA,CASSFFGDFGETNEKLFF,TGTGCCAGCAGCTTCTTTGGGGATTTTGGGGAAACTAATGAAAAACTGTTTTTT
TRBV4-1,TRBJ1-6,NA,TRBD1,CASSPRTGESNSPLHF,TGCGCCAGCAGCCCTCGGACAGGGGAAAGTAATTCACCCCTCCACTTT
TRBV4-1,TRBJ2-3,NA,TRBD2,CASSQALAGGGADTQYF,TGCGCCAGCAGCCAAGCACTAGCGGGAGGGGGTGCAGATACGCAGTATTTT
TRBV2,TRBJ1-1,once,NA,CASKGIHRRNTEAFF,TGTGCCAGCAAGGGGATACACCGGCGGAACACTGAAGCTTTCTTT
TRBV6-5,TRBJ2-4,once,NA,CASSYAGPLAKNIQYF,TGTGCCAGCAGTTATGCCGGGCCCCTAGCCAAAAACATTCAGTACTTC
TRBV5-8,TRBJ2-1,NA,NA,CASSPRWDEQFF,TGTGCCAGCAGTCCCAGGTGGGATGAGCAGTTCTTC
TRBV5-5,TRBJ2-1,NA,NA,CASQWEPHVGYNEQFF,TGTGCCAGCCAGTGGGAGCCCCATGTCGGGTACAATGAGCAGTTCTTC
TRBV30,TRBJ2-1,NA,TRBD2,CAWSPGLAGVGEQFF,TGTGCCTGGAGTCCTGGACTAGCGGGAGTCGGGGAGCAGTTCTTC
TRBV4-1,TRBJ2-5,NA,NA,CASSQERGETQYF,TGCGCCAGCAGCCAAGAGAGGGGAGAGACCCAGTACTTC
TRBV20-1,TRBJ2-5,NA,NA,CSAAGTQTQYF,TGCAGTGCTGCCGGGACACAGACCCAGTACTTC
TRBV2,TRBJ2-1,NA,NA,CASARERAYNEQFF,TGTGCCAGCGCGAGGGAGCGGGCCTACAATGAGCAGTTCTTC
TRBV18,TRBJ1-1,NA,TRBD1,CASSNLQGAKTEAFF,TGTGCCAGCTCAAACTTACAGGGGGCGAAAACTGAAGCTTTCTTT
TRBV14,TRBJ2-1,once,TRBD2,CASSPLGSGGYNEQFF,TGTGCCAGCAGTCCTTTAGGAAGCGGGGGCTACAATGAGCAGTTCTTC
TRBV5-1,TRBJ2-3,NA,NA,CASSPRDPLSDTQYF,TGCGCCAGCAGCCCACGGGACCCACTTTCAGATACGCAGTATTTT